A single sample gave rise to the 11 T cell receptor beta chains below, sequenced in a study of T cell repertoires in cytomegalovirus infection. TCRdb reprocessed the reads with MiXCR, giving one entry per CDR3 protein. The repertoire holds fewer than 550,000 distinct CDR3 sequences, with approximately 26% as singletons. Sample: PBMCs. The receptors were sampled from a human donor in good health (CMV status not recorded). Some clones in this sample may be carry-over from other donors' samples.

The chain links TRBV7-2 to TRBJ2-1, with D possibly being TRBD1 or TRBD2 (5 bases each). V lost 7 bases and J 5 bases, leaving 15 bases between the germline ends. This CDR3 region has 14 residues. From germline, CDR1 is SGHTA and CDR2 FQGNSA. The CDR3 sequence: CASISGPSNNEQFF. CDR3 nucleotides: TGTGCCAGCATCTCGGGGCCGAGTAACAATGAGCAGTTCTTC.

The chain employs TRBV7-2 and TRBJ2-3; 7 nucleotides align to TRBD2. Germline trimming cut 6 bases from V and 2 bases from J; bases unmatched to any gene: 8. The length of the CDR3 is 15 residues. Germline CDR1 reads SGHTA; CDR2 reads FQGNSA. The CDR3 sequence is CASSWSGRDTDTQYF. The CDR3 nucleotides are TGTGCCAGCAGTTGGAGTGGGAGGGACACAGATACGCAGTATTTT.

This chain joins TRBV9 and TRBJ2-1; 9 nucleotides line up with TRBD2. This CDR3 has 17 amino acids. Germline-derived CDR1 and CDR2 are SGDLS and YYNGEE. With 3 bases clipped from V and 4 bases from J, the junction kept 11 bases outside the gene matches. The CDR3 DNA follows: TGTGCCAGCAGCGCAGAGACCGGGACTAGCAGGTACAATGAGCAGTTCTTC. It yields the protein CASSAETGTSRYNEQFF. The full variable domain, rest sourced from reference TRBV9 and TRBJ2-1, is DSGVTQTPKHLITATGQRVTLRCSPRSGDLSVYWYQQSLDQGLQFLIQYYNGEERAKGNILERFSAQQFPDLHSELNLSSLELGDSALYFCASSAETGTSRYNEQFFGPGTRLTVL.

This clonotype came up a few times. The V gene is TRBV7-8, the J gene TRBJ2-3, with TRBD2 matching 13 bases. Germline CDR1 is SGHVS and CDR2 is FQNEAQ. The CDR3 loop spans 18 amino acids. The junction had 8 bases not matched to a gene; V was cut back by 0 bases and J by 5 bases. In nucleotides, the CDR3 is TGTGCCAGCAGCTTAGCGAACGGACTAGCGGGAGTTCAAGATACGCAGTATTTT. Translating gives CASSLANGLAGVQDTQYF.

This clonotype was counted a few times. The rearrangement uses TRBV19 and TRBJ1-2; D remains unclear. This CDR3 contains 10 residues. Trimming took off 10 bases at V and 3 bases at J, with 6 bases between the two ends. In germline, CDR1 is LNHDA, CDR2 SQIVND (reference sequence). The CDR3 is CATAHYGYTF. The CDR3 DNA follows: TGTGCCACCGCCCACTATGGCTACACCTTC.

There are a few counts of this clonotype. The chain links TRBV20-1 to TRBJ2-5, with 11 nucleotides matching TRBD2. This CDR3 contains 15 residues. With 5 bases clipped from V and 3 bases from J, the junction kept 8 bases outside the gene matches. Germline V lookup: CDR1 DFQATT, CDR2 SNEGSKA (reference sequence). The CDR3 DNA reads TGCAGTGCTCCTTTAGCGGGAGGGAGGAAAGAGACCCAGTACTTC. It codes for CSAPLAGGRKETQYF.

The CDR3 DNA reads TGTGCCAGCAGCCAAGTATCCCAGCTCGGGAGCAATGAGCAGTTCTTC. This sequence encodes CASSQVSQLGSNEQFF. The chain couples TRBV4-2 to TRBJ2-1; a possible D gene is TRBD2 (6 bases). Per germline, CDR1 LGHNA and CDR2 YNFKEQ. This CDR3 contains 16 residues. V gave up 1 base and J gave up 6 bases, with 16 bases separating them.

This clonotype turned up a few times. The J gene is TRBJ2-7, the V gene TRBV7-2, with 10 bases aligning to TRBD2. This CDR3 is 18 amino acids long. J lost 2 bases, V lost 3 bases, and 13 bases had no gene match. CDR1 and CDR2 from the germline V gene are SGHTA and FQGNSA. This CDR3 reads CASSFLAGVVDRAYEQYF. The CDR3 DNA reads as TGTGCCAGCAGCTTCCTAGCGGGAGTTGTTGATAGGGCCTACGAGCAGTACTTC.

This clonotype has only a few counts. This chain joins TRBV5-4 and TRBJ2-7, with no clear D. Germline lookup yields CDR1 SGHNT and CDR2 YYREEE (reference sequence). V was cut by 3 bases and J by 2 bases, with 12 bases left in between. This CDR3 contains 14 residues. The DNA of the CDR3 is TGTGCCAGCAGCTCCAATTCCAACCCCTACGAGCAGTACGTC. Its translation is CASSSNSNPYEQYV.

This clonotype was counted at least ten times. The J gene is TRBJ1-2, the V gene TRBV7-2, with 8 bases aligning to TRBD1. Germline trimming cut 5 bases from V and 3 bases from J; bases unmatched to any gene: 5. The germline CDR1 and CDR2 sequences are SGHTA and FQGNSA. The CDR3 extends over 14 amino acids. The CDR3 loop reads CASSRGQDYYGYTF. DNA of the CDR3: TGTGCCAGCAGCCGGGGACAGGATTACTATGGCTACACCTTC.

Details on this clonotype: A read error may be the cause here, since a much bigger clone is one base away. The J gene is TRBJ2-2, the V gene TRBV12-3 or TRBV12-4; D is unresolved. The CDR3 has 13 amino acids. DNA for the CDR3: TGTGCCGGCAGTCGCTCAGACACCGCCGCGCTGTTTTTT. Its protein product is CAGSRSDTAALFF.